This T cell receptor (beta chain) comes out of a study of human T cells and chemical hapten exposure. Overall study: DPC at 0.01% went onto the upper back in patch tests, read at 6 days. Per-sample variation in TCR yield stemmed mainly from small pooled library volume differences.

With regard to this clonotype: Its antigen is as yet unknown.

Individual cDNA molecules had unique molecular identifiers attached to them by the library. One entry per CDR3 protein, called by TCRdb with MiXCR from the RACE reads. The table records 210,000 or so distinct CDR3 sequences, around 23% of them present only once. Points from the study as a whole: Expanded TCRs were compared with controls, and the expanded TCRs formed significantly more large CDR3 similarity clusters.

CDR1 and CDR2 (germline): SGHTA, FQGNSA. The CDR3 totals 16 residues. The V end lost 1 base, the J end lost 0 bases, and 9 bases lay between the germline ends. Time point denoted: patch test 3, about 24 weeks after DPC sensitization. Treatment noted: therapeutic diphenylcyclopropenone sensitization with weekly scalp DPC. The sequence came from a woman between 35 and 50 years old with alopecia areata. Some clones in this sample may be carry-over from other donors' samples. The chain uses TRBV7-2 and TRBJ2-2; no firm D call. The sequences come from whole blood, collected in connection with sensitization to the hapten diphenylcyclopropenone (DPC). CDR3 protein: CASSLGSAPNTGELFF. CDR3 sequence (DNA): TGTGCCAGCAGCTTAGGATCGGCGCCGAACACCGGGGAGCTGTTTTTT.